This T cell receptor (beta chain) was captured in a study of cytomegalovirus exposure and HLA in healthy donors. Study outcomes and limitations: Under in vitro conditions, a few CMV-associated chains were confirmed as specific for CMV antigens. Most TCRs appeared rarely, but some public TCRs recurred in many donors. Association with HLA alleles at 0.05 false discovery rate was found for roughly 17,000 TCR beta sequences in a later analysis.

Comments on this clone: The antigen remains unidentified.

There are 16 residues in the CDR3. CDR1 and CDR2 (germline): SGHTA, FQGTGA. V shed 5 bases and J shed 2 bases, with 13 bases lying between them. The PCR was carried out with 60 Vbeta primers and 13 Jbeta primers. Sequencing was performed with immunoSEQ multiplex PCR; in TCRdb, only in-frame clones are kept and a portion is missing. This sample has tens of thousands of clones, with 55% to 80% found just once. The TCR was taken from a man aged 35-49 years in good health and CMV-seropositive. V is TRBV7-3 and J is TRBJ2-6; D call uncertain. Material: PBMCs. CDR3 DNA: TGTGCCAGCAGCCCCATGCGGCGCCCTGGGGCCAACGTCCTGACTTTC. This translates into CASSPMRRPGANVLTF.